One and the same sample provided the 8 T cell receptor beta chains below, sequenced in a study of CD8 T cells in ankylosing spondylitis. Study-wide findings and caveats: What appeared characteristic of ankylosing spondylitis blood was a TCR beta motif of eight highly homologous variants.

TCRdb redid the calling of the 5' RACE reads with MiXCR, one entry per CDR3 protein. The sample has fewer than 650,000 distinct CDR3 sequences; roughly 13% are singletons. Their specific antigens are unknown. Material for sequencing was blood, either unsorted or a sorted T cell fraction (not recorded which). The origin of the receptors is a male donor with ankylosing spondylitis.

The chain employs TRBV27 and TRBJ2-2; 12 bases match TRBD2. This CDR3 contains 22 residues. Germline V lookup: CDR1 MNHEY, CDR2 SMNVEV (reference sequence). V was pared by 4 bases and J by 5 bases, with 23 bases of the junction left unmatched. The CDR3, as DNA: TGTGCCAGCAGTTGGGGGGAGGGCCAGTGGGCTAGCGGGAGGGCCGATACCGGGGAGCTGTTTTTT. Protein sequence: CASSWGEGQWASGRADTGELFF.

Many counts were recorded for this clonotype. At one end, the junction sequence differs from germline, possibly due to a read error. The chain combines TRBV5-1 with TRBJ2-7; D is unresolved. This CDR3 spans 13 amino acids. Germline CDR1 and CDR2: SGHRS and YFSETQ. CDR3 nucleotides: TGTGCCAGCAGTCTCGTTGTCTCCTACGAGCAGTACTTC. Its protein product is CASSLVVSYEQYF.

The chain is built from TRBV6-1 and TRBJ2-7; TRBD1 aligns across 9 bases. The CDR3 sequence is 14 residues long. Germline loops: CDR1 MNHNS, CDR2 SASEGT. Losses at the gene ends were 5 bases for V and 4 bases for J; bases not matched to a gene: 6. CDR3 protein: CASSTGGVGYEQYF. DNA of the CDR3: TGTGCCAGCAGTACAGGGGGCGTAGGATACGAGCAGTACTTC.

This clonotype has more than one count but fewer than ten. The chain is built from TRBV5-1 and TRBJ1-1; unclear D gene. The germline V gene encodes CDR1 SGHRS and CDR2 YFSETQ. The CDR3 is made up of 14 amino acids. V was pared by 0 bases and J by 3 bases, with 9 bases between. CDR3 in DNA: TGCGCCAGCAGCTTGGCGTCGTCAGACACTGAAGCTTTCTTT. Translating gives CASSLASSDTEAFF.

This clonotype was recorded many times. The J gene is TRBJ1-1, the V gene TRBV19; TRBD1 is a possible D gene (5 bases). The CDR3 length is 13 residues. Germline V gives CDR1 LNHDA, CDR2 SQIVND (reference sequence). With 9 bases removed from V and 1 base from J, the gap between germline ends came to 12 bases. The CDR3, as DNA: TGTGCCAGCAGCACGACAGCGAACACTGAAGCTTTCTTT. Its protein is CASSTTANTEAFF.

This clonotype occurred a few times. The chain has TRBV10-3 and TRBJ1-5; 8 bases agree with TRBD1. The CDR3 spans 18 residues. CDR1 is ENHRY, CDR2 SYGVKD, per germline. V lost 3 bases to trimming and J lost 2 bases; unmatched junction nucleotides: 12. CDR3 bases: TGTGCCATCAGTGACCGATTAGGACAGGGTACTCGCAATCAGCCCCAGCATTTT. The encoded protein is CAISDRLGQGTRNQPQHF.

The chain recombines TRBV5-6 with TRBJ1-2; D is unclear. The germline V gene encodes CDR1 SGHDT and CDR2 YYEEEE. The CDR3 runs to 13 residues. Trimming pared 0 bases from V and 8 bases from J, leaving 11 bases between. The CDR3 nucleotides are TGTGCCAGCAGCTTGGATCGGGGAGCCGGCTACACCTTC. Its protein product is CASSLDRGAGYTF. The full variable domain, its missing parts supplied by reference TRBV5-6 and TRBJ1-2, is DAGVTQSPTHLIKTRGQQVTLRCSPKSGHDTVSWYQQALGQGPQFIFQYYEEEERQRGNFPDRFSGHQFPNYSSELNVNALLLGDSALYLCASSLDRGAGYTFGSGTRLTVV.

This clonotype was counted between two and nine times. This chain uses TRBV16 with TRBJ1-2; possibly TRBD1 for D (6 bases). V dropped 2 bases and J dropped 6 bases, with 13 bases sitting between them. Germline CDR1 and CDR2: KGHSY and FQNENV. This CDR3 comprises 14 residues. The CDR3 DNA reads as TGTGCCAGCAGCCAACAGCACAGGGATCATGGCTACACCTTC. Protein sequence: CASSQQHRDHGYTF.